This entry lists 18 T cell receptor beta chains sequenced from one sample in a study of identical twins. Using its own MiXCR run on the 5' RACE reads, TCRdb lists one record per CDR3 protein. The sample yields under 300,000 distinct CDR3 sequences, approximately 5.9% seen once. In addition, the sample was reused for a study of T cells expressing NK-cell markers.

The sequencing sample was made of CD8+ T cells sorted from blood. The receptors were sampled from a woman aged 18-35 years in good health.

This clonotype has only a few counts. The rearrangement joins TRBV6-2 or TRBV6-3 to TRBJ2-3; D not resolved. The germline CDR1 and CDR2 sequences are MNHEY and SVGEGT. V gave up 0 bases and J gave up 0 bases, with 4 bases separating them. This CDR3 region has 14 residues. The CDR3 reads CASSYSRSTDTQYF. CDR3 in DNA: TGTGCCAGCAGTTACTCGCGTAGCACAGATACGCAGTATTTT.

This clonotype was recorded many times. The genes are TRBV12-3 or TRBV12-4 and TRBJ2-2; 8 bases line up with TRBD1. Trimming at V came to 6 bases and at J to 4 bases, leaving 7 bases not matched to a gene. This CDR3 is built from 15 residues. The CDR3 nucleotides read TGTGCCAGCAGCTGGGACAGGAGTATCACCGGGGAGCTGTTTTTT. Translating gives CASSWDRSITGELFF.

This clonotype was found many times. The V and J genes are TRBV2 and TRBJ1-2, with 7 nucleotides matching TRBD1. This CDR3 contains 11 residues. The V segment lost 6 bases and the J segment 9 bases; nucleotides outside the gene matches: 4. Germline V gene sequence: CDR1 SNHLY, CDR2 FYNNEI. CDR3 bases: TGTGCCAGCAGGGACAGGATAAGCTACACCTTC. Protein product: CASRDRISYTF.

The V gene is TRBV11-2, the J gene TRBJ2-1; the D gene is possibly TRBD1 (6 bases). Between the trimmed V and J ends, which lost 4 bases and 4 bases, there was a span of 14 bases. The CDR3 totals 15 residues. Germline V lookup: CDR1 SGHAT, CDR2 FQNNGV. CDR3: CASSSHSRGYNEQFF. CDR3 nucleotides: TGTGCCAGCAGCTCTCATAGCAGGGGTTACAATGAGCAGTTCTTC. The full variable domain, in which reference TRBV11-2 and TRBJ2-1 provide the parts outside the CDR3, is EAGVAQSPRYKIIEKRQSVAFWCNPISGHATLYWYQQILGQGPKLLIQFQNNGVVDDSQLPKDRFSAERLKGVDSTLKIQPAKLEDSAVYLCASSSHSRGYNEQFFGPGTRLTVL.

This chain uses TRBV9 with TRBJ2-7; 8 bases match TRBD1. The CDR3 is 15 residues long. The trim removed 4 bases at V and 6 bases at J, leaving 12 bases unmatched. The V gene's germline CDR1 is SGDLS and CDR2 YYNGEE. The CDR3 DNA sequence: TGTGCCAGCAGCCCCGAGGACAGGGCACTGGGCGAGCAGTACTTC. Its translation is CASSPEDRALGEQYF.

In this sample, this clonotype turned up many times. V gene TRBV20-1 combines with J gene TRBJ1-1; no clear D gene. Germline CDR1 and CDR2: DFQATT and SNEGSKA (reference sequence). The CDR3 extends over 13 amino acids. The V and J ends lost 5 bases and 3 bases respectively, with 13 bases between them. This CDR3 reads CSAPRRVDTEAFF. DNA of the CDR3: TGCAGTGCTCCAAGAAGGGTGGACACTGAAGCTTTCTTT.

The V call is TRBV2, the J call TRBJ2-1; D may be TRBD2 (5 bases). Germline-derived CDR1 and CDR2 are SNHLY and FYNNEI. The CDR3 length is 15 residues. The V end lost 7 bases, the J end lost 8 bases, and 21 bases lay between the germline ends. CDR3 loop: CASMGGPYNGDEQFF. Written as DNA, the CDR3 is TGTGCCAGCATGGGCGGGCCATATAACGGGGATGAGCAGTTCTTC.

The CDR3 DNA reads TGTGCCAGCAGCTTAGGAGGCAGTCTTAACTATGGCTACACCTTC. This sequence encodes CASSLGGSLNYGYTF. The chain is built from TRBV7-9 and TRBJ1-2; D gene ambiguous. Trimming cost V 1 base and J 1 base, with 10 bases left between them. Germline CDR1 reads SEHNR; CDR2 reads FQNEAQ (reference sequence). The CDR3 has 15 amino acids.

This clonotype was seen only a few times. The chain combines TRBV29-1 with TRBJ2-1; 7 nucleotides agree with TRBD1. The V gene's germline CDR1 is SQVTM and CDR2 ANQGSEA. The CDR3 consists of 15 residues. The V segment lost 7 bases and the J segment 0 bases; nucleotides outside the gene matches: 9. The CDR3: CSAPDRLSSYNEQFF. The CDR3 bases are TGCAGCGCACCGGACAGGCTGAGCTCCTACAATGAGCAGTTCTTC.

This clonotype was picked up a small number of times. The genes are TRBV4-2 and TRBJ2-3, with unresolved D. The V end was cut by 0 bases, the J end by 3 bases, with 10 bases between. CDR1 LGHNA and CDR2 YNFKEQ come from the germline V gene. This CDR3 spans 15 amino acids. The CDR3 DNA is TGTGCCAGCAGCCAAGAATCTCCGCTAACAGATACGCAGTATTTT. This translates into CASSQESPLTDTQYF.

The V call is TRBV10-2, the J call TRBJ2-2; tentative D call: TRBD1 (6 bases). Germline V lookup: CDR1 WSHSY, CDR2 SAAADI. The length of the CDR3 is 14 residues. The V end was cut by 3 bases, the J end by 6 bases, with 11 bases between. The CDR3 region has the DNA TGCGCCAGCAGTGAATTCGGACAGTCCGGGGAGCTGTTTTTT. Translation: CASSEFGQSGELFF.

The table lists this clonotype with a few counts. The chain combines TRBV29-1 with TRBJ2-3; the match to TRBD2 covers 7 bases. The CDR3 loop spans 12 amino acids. V trimming: 4 bases; J trimming: 4 bases; junction bases outside the gene matches: 2. Germline V gene data show CDR1 as SQVTM and CDR2 as ANQGSEA. CDR3 sequence reads: CSVAAGADTQYF. CDR3 DNA: TGCAGCGTTGCGGCGGGAGCAGATACGCAGTATTTT.

The table lists this clonotype with a few counts. The chain combines TRBV7-2 with TRBJ1-2; 9 bases agree with TRBD1. CDR1 and CDR2 from the germline V gene are SGHTA and FQGNSA. Unmatched junction bases numbered 12, after V lost 3 bases and J lost 4 bases. The CDR3 is made up of 17 amino acids. The CDR3 bases are TGTGCCAGCAGCTTCGGGACAGGGATCCCCGCTACCTATGGCTACACCTTC. It translates to CASSFGTGIPATYGYTF.

This clonotype was observed many times. The chain uses TRBV5-5 and TRBJ1-1; the D is unclear. Trimming removed 0 bases at V and 3 bases at J, with 6 bases between. Germline CDR1 is SGHKS and CDR2 is YYEKEE (reference sequence). This CDR3 contains 13 residues. The CDR3 DNA reads TGTGCCAGCAGCTTGGCAGAATACACTGAAGCTTTCTTT. It encodes CASSLAEYTEAFF.

This clonotype was detected many times. The chain carries TRBV12-3 or TRBV12-4 and TRBJ1-5, with unresolved D. The CDR3 covers 15 residues. Trimming left V 5 bases short and J 0 bases short, with 11 bases between. The CDR3 DNA reads TGTGCCAGCAGTCCTGAACAGTATAGCAATCAGCCCCAGCATTTT. Its translation: CASSPEQYSNQPQHF.

This clonotype has only a few counts. J is TRBJ1-1 and V is TRBV6-5; D not certain. The V gene lost 7 bases and the J gene lost 8 bases, with 14 bases spanning the gap. CDR3 length: 12 amino acids. The V gene's germline CDR1 is MNHEY and CDR2 SVGAGI. The CDR3 reads CASTPHDREAFF. As DNA, the CDR3 is TGTGCCAGCACCCCTCATGATCGAGAAGCTTTCTTT.

Written as DNA, the CDR3 is TGTGCCAGCAGCCGGGAGACTAGGATACCAGTACATGAGCAGTTCTTC. It is translated as CASSRETRIPVHEQFF. The chain uses TRBV3-1 and TRBJ2-1, with a tentative D call TRBD2 (6 bases). The CDR3 length is 16 residues. V lost 4 bases, J lost 8 bases, and 21 bases lay in between. The germline V gene has CDR1 LGHDT and CDR2 YNNKEL (reference sequence).

This clonotype occurred many times. The chain joins TRBV7-2 to TRBJ2-1; no firm D call. V gave up 5 bases and J gave up 5 bases, with 7 bases separating them. The CDR3 extends over 12 amino acids. Germline CDR1 reads SGHTA; CDR2 reads FQGNSA. The CDR3 nucleotides are TGTGCCAGCAGCGGGCTAGACAATGAGCAGTTCTTC. It encodes CASSGLDNEQFF.